Listed below are T cell receptor beta chains from one sample, sequenced in a study of CD8+ T cells in alopecia areata. Some clones are missing from TCRdb's copy, which holds only in-frame ones; the method was immunoSEQ multiplex PCR. This table holds 93,000 or so clones, less than 70% found once. Sequenced input: CD4+ T cells sorted from blood. All receptors come from a human donor in good health. Each CDR3 is given with its conserved first and last residue. Fields, in order: V gene, J gene, CDR3 protein.

TRBV18,TRBJ2-7,CASSLGTGPYEQYF
TRBV5-1,TRBJ1-6,CASSLGWDNSPLHF
TRBV4-2,TRBJ2-5,CASSQDRGAHQETQYF
TRBV5-1,TRBJ2-5,CASSLGAEETQYF
TRBV30,TRBJ1-4,CAWRKTGGSNEKLFF
TRBV19,TRBJ1-6,CATQRTVSSYNSPLHF
TRBV7-9,TRBJ1-4,CASSPGQGPFEKLFF
TRBV7-6,TRBJ2-4,CASSTGQKNIQYF
TRBV7-2,TRBJ2-1,CASSLVLAGGYYNEQFF
TRBV7-6,TRBJ1-2,CASSRTEGRDGYTF
TRBV28,TRBJ1-2,CASSSDGYGYTF
TRBV7-8,TRBJ2-3,CASSLRVRGGADTQYF
TRBV29-1,TRBJ2-3,CSVVGGAVDTQYF
TRBV29-1,TRBJ2-1,CSGDSYNEQFF
TRBV5-1,TRBJ1-1,CATSLEGMANTEAFF
TRBV7-2,TRBJ1-2,CASSLLVGDGYTF
TRBV18,TRBJ2-1,CASSPPGDNEQFF
TRBV7-2,TRBJ2-5,CASSLFGPGETQYF
TRBV5-4,TRBJ2-3,CASSWGTSGTDTQYF
TRBV10-2,TRBJ2-1,CASRRTSGGNNEQFF
TRBV29-1,TRBJ1-1,CSVGRNRELEAFF
TRBV29-1,TRBJ1-1,CSVSGRANTEAFF
TRBV5-4,TRBJ2-7,CASSSPPGQGHEQYF
TRBV30,TRBJ1-2,CAWREAGMGYYGYTF
TRBV6-5,TRBJ2-5,CASSYGIAQYF
TRBV5-6,TRBJ2-5,CASSLAGVEETQYF
TRBV7-9,TRBJ2-3,CASSLRAAGADTQYF
TRBV5-1,TRBJ2-7,CASSYRTSGGALAEQYF
TRBV18,TRBJ2-7,CASSPLAAGGREQYF
TRBV6-1,TRBJ1-1,CASSLENTEAFF
TRBV10-3,TRBJ2-3,CAISKAGIETDTQYF
TRBV6-6,TRBJ2-7,CASSYSRSYEQYF
TRBV18,TRBJ2-5,CASSPPGQETQYF
TRBV29-1,TRBJ2-5,CSALGVSETQYF
TRBV11-2,TRBJ1-2,CASSPGGSYGYTF
TRBV30,TRBJ1-3,CAWSRGPGNTIYF
TRBV28,TRBJ2-3,CASSTQGQLTDTQYF
TRBV7-2,TRBJ1-6,CASSRGTAKDFNSPLHF
TRBV19,TRBJ1-2,CASTSTGPSYGYTF
TRBV7-2,TRBJ2-3,CASSPTGDGTDTQYF
TRBV12-5,TRBJ1-6,CASGSSQVTNSPLHF
TRBV29-1,TRBJ2-3,CSVRGGTTDTQYF
TRBV5-1,TRBJ2-3,CASSPGLAFLETDTQYF
TRBV9,TRBJ2-2,CASSGDRVEHTGELFF
TRBV7-2,TRBJ1-1,CASRDAGTLNTEAFF
TRBV29-1,TRBJ2-2,CSVGAVSGGGTGELFF
TRBV28,TRBJ2-5,CASSLRLAGDLQETQYF
TRBV7-9,TRBJ1-6,CASSFWDSGDSPLHF
TRBV27,TRBJ2-5,CASSLGAWETQYF
TRBV7-9,TRBJ1-2,CASRSGYRGASYGYTF
TRBV5-1,TRBJ2-6,CASSLAPGPGANVLTF
TRBV2,TRBJ1-2,CASTTNRERGYTF
TRBV6-6,TRBJ2-7,CASRASGGIHEQYF
TRBV29-1,TRBJ1-1,CSVVNAGHTEAFF
TRBV18,TRBJ1-5,CASSPVVVDQPQHF
TRBV7-3,TRBJ2-3,CASSLMGGFSTDTQYF
TRBV6-5,TRBJ1-2,CASSYETPTNYGYTF